Listed below are T cell receptor beta chains from one sample, sequenced in a study of immune heterogeneity within non-small cell lung tumors. TCRdb passed the multiplex PCR reads through MiXCR, listing each CDR3 protein once. The sample consists of 3,100 or so distinct CDR3 sequences, roughly two fifths of them appearing once. The specimen was lung tumor tissue. Receptors were obtained from a man aged 65-85 years with non-small cell lung cancer. Both conserved end residues are part of each CDR3. A D gene is named only where the DNA matches it firmly. For some rows the clone size is stated as once, few or many, or as a class when expanded; others skip it.

>TRBV7-6|TRBJ1-1|medium-sized|.
CASSAGLTNTEAFF
TGTGCCAGCAGCGCGGGGTTGACGAACACTGAAGCTTTCTTT
>TRBV5-1|TRBJ1-4|.|TRBD1
CASSPPDRWEKLFF
TGCGCCAGCAGCCCCCCGGACAGGTGGGAAAAACTGTTTTTT
>TRBV7-9|TRBJ2-3|few|TRBD2
CASSLGSGKDTQYF
TGTGCCAGCAGCTTAGGGAGCGGGAAAGATACGCAGTATTTT
>TRBV19|TRBJ2-1|.|TRBD2
CASGTSGTNNNEQFF
TGTGCCAGCGGGACTAGCGGGACAAATAACAATGAGCAGTTCTTC
>TRBV7-6|TRBJ1-5|medium-sized|.
CASSLEEGREPQHF
TGTGCCAGCAGCTTAGAGGAGGGTAGGGAGCCCCAGCATTTT
>TRBV6-1|TRBJ2-3|.|TRBD2
CASSELAGGLSDTQYF
TGTGCCAGCAGTGAGTTGGCGGGAGGGCTTTCAGATACGCAGTATTTT
>TRBV19|TRBJ2-3|.|TRBD1
CASSSFGTGEFADTQYF
TGTGCCAGTAGTAGTTTTGGGACAGGGGAATTTGCAGATACGCAGTATTTT
>TRBV10-2|TRBJ1-2|.|TRBD1
CASQGQGVNGYTF
TGCGCCAGCCAAGGACAGGGGGTTAATGGCTACACCTTC
>TRBV19|TRBJ1-1|.|.
CASSIGGTRNPFF
TGTGCCAGTAGTATTGGCGGGACACGGAATCCTTTCTTT
>TRBV24-1|TRBJ2-1|few|TRBD1
CATSDLSTGEYNEQFF
TGTGCCACCAGTGATTTGAGCACAGGGGAGTACAATGAGCAGTTCTTC
>TRBV5-6|TRBJ1-2|.|.
CASSFSGGGLPNYGYTF
TGTGCCAGCAGCTTTAGTGGGGGAGGGCTACCTAACTATGGCTACACCTTC
>TRBV7-9|TRBJ1-5|.|.
CASSQGNQPQHF
TGTGCCAGCAGCCAGGGCAATCAGCCCCAGCATTTT
>TRBV2|TRBJ1-5|.|TRBD1
CVSRAGGQGRQPQHF
TGTGTCAGCAGGGCGGGTGGACAGGGGCGGCAGCCCCAGCATTTT
>TRBV19|TRBJ1-4|few|.
CASRRDTTNEKLFF
TGTGCCAGTAGAAGGGACACAACTAATGAAAAACTGTTTTTT
>TRBV27|TRBJ1-2|.|.
CASSLRLKGGYTF
TGTGCCAGCAGTTTACGCCTGAAGGGGGGCTACACCTTC
>TRBV12-3/TRBV12-4|TRBJ1-1|.|.
CASSLNDGAEAFF
TGTGCCAGCAGTCTAAACGACGGGGCTGAAGCTTTCTTT
>TRBV4-1|TRBJ2-7|.|.
CASSQDRAGYEQYF
TGCGCCAGCAGCCAAGATCGAGCGGGCTACGAGCAGTACTTC
>TRBV7-6|TRBJ2-1|.|.
CASSRTDQGRRHNDQFF
TGTGCCAGCAGCCGAACCGACCAGGGTCGTAGGCACAATGATCAGTTCTTC
>TRBV3-1|TRBJ1-3|few|TRBD1
CASSNRLTGGRNTIYF
TGTGCCAGCAGCAACCGACTGACAGGGGGCAGAAACACCATATATTTT
>TRBV6-2/TRBV6-3|TRBJ1-5|.|.
CASSGGGTSNQPQHF
TGTGCCAGCAGTGGGGGGGGCACCAGCAATCAGCCCCAGCATTTT
>TRBV11-1|TRBJ2-7|few|TRBD2
CASSQTSGSSYEQYF
TGTGCCAGCAGCCAGACTAGCGGGAGCTCCTACGAGCAGTACTTC
>TRBV4-1|TRBJ2-1|few|TRBD1
CASSQDLGTEDEQFF
TGCGCCAGCAGCCAAGATCTAGGGACAGAGGATGAGCAGTTCTTC
>TRBV7-9|TRBJ2-7|.|.
CASSLIPYEQYF
TGTGCCAGCAGCTTAATTCCCTACGAGCAGTACTTC
>TRBV30|TRBJ1-6|.|.
CAWSVLTQDSPLHF
TGTGCCTGGAGTGTACTCACCCAAGATTCACCCCTCCACTTT
>TRBV9|TRBJ1-1|medium-sized|.
CASSGSRVNTEAFF
TGTGCCAGCAGCGGGAGTAGAGTGAACACTGAAGCTTTCTTT
>TRBV2|TRBJ1-5|few|.
CASTYSNQPQHF
TGTGCCAGCACGTATAGCAATCAGCCCCAGCATTTT
>TRBV7-3|TRBJ1-1|.|.
CASSLRFRNTEAFF
TGTGCCAGCAGCTTAAGGTTCAGGAACACTGAAGCTTTCTTT
>TRBV18|TRBJ2-1|few|.
CASSPSQNSYNEQFF
TGTGCCAGCTCCCCATCCCAGAACTCCTACAATGAGCAGTTCTTC
>TRBV7-2|TRBJ1-1|.|.
CASSLEVVNTEAFF
TGTGCCAGCAGCTTAGAGGTAGTGAACACTGAAGCTTTCTTT
>TRBV20-1|TRBJ2-1|.|TRBD1
CSASWDRGLDEQFF
TGCAGTGCTTCGTGGGACAGGGGGCTGGATGAGCAGTTCTTC
>TRBV7-9|TRBJ2-5|.|.
CASSLGVGGEETQYF
TGTGCCAGCAGCTTAGGAGTCGGAGGGGAAGAGACCCAGTACTTC
>TRBV20-1|TRBJ2-3|.|.
CSARPETRTDTQYF
TGCAGTGCTAGACCCGAGACTAGAACAGATACGCAGTATTTT
>TRBV15|TRBJ2-7|.|TRBD1
CATSRGTGGTKAYEQYF
TGTGCCACCAGCAGAGGGACAGGGGGCACAAAGGCCTACGAGCAGTACTTC
>TRBV24-1|TRBJ1-2|few|TRBD1
CATSEDTGGHGYTF
TGTGCCACCAGTGAGGATACAGGGGGTCATGGCTACACCTTC
>TRBV19|TRBJ2-1|.|.
CASRALLGSANEQFF
TGTGCCAGTAGGGCCCTTTTGGGGAGTGCAAATGAGCAGTTCTTC
>TRBV29-1|TRBJ2-2|.|.
CSARPAGRRAGELFF
TGCAGCGCTCGTCCGGCAGGAAGGAGGGCCGGGGAGCTGTTTTTT
>TRBV6-2/TRBV6-3|TRBJ1-5|few|TRBD1
CASNRGQGRQPQHF
TGTGCCAGCAACCGAGGACAGGGTCGTCAGCCCCAGCATTTT
>TRBV20-1|TRBJ1-1|large|TRBD1
CSARSPGTGAVGTEAFF
TGCAGTGCTCGATCCCCCGGGACAGGAGCGGTCGGTACTGAAGCTTTCTTT
>TRBV28|TRBJ1-5|.|.
CASTTVRTNQPQHF
TGTGCCAGCACCACCGTAAGGACTAATCAGCCCCAGCATTTT
>TRBV25-1|TRBJ1-1|.|.
CASRTALNTEAFF
TGTGCCAGCAGGACAGCACTGAACACTGAAGCTTTCTTT
>TRBV12-3/TRBV12-4|TRBJ1-2|few|.
CASSFDSGGIYGYTF
TGTGCCAGCAGTTTTGACTCCGGGGGGATCTATGGCTACACCTTC
>TRBV2|TRBJ2-7|.|TRBD1
CASRGNPGQGPYEQYF
TGTGCCAGCAGGGGTAACCCGGGACAGGGTCCCTACGAGCAGTACTTC
>TRBV6-2/TRBV6-3|TRBJ2-4|.|.
CASTSNLLAKNIQYF
TGTGCCAGCACTAGTAACCTTCTAGCCAAAAACATTCAGTACTTC
>TRBV7-2|TRBJ2-2|few|TRBD1
CASSLAVTGGLFF
TGTGCCAGCAGCTTAGCTGTCACAGGGGGGTTGTTTTTT
>TRBV6-5|TRBJ1-4|.|.
CASSYGQATNEKLFF
TGTGCCAGCAGTTACGGGCAGGCAACTAATGAAAAACTGTTTTTT